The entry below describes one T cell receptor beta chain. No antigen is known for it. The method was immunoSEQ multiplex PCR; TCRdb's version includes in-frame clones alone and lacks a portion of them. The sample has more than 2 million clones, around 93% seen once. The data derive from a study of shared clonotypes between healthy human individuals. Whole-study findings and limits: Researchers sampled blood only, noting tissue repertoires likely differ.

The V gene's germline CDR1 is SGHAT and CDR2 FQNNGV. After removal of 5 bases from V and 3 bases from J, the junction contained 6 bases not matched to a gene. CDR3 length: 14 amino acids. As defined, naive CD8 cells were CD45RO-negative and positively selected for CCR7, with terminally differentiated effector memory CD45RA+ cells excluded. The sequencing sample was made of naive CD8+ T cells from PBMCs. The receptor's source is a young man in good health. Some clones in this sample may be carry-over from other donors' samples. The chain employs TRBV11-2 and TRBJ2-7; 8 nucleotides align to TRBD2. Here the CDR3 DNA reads TGTGCCAGCAGCCGCTCGGGGGGGAACTACGAGCAGTACTTC. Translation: CASSRSGGNYEQYF.